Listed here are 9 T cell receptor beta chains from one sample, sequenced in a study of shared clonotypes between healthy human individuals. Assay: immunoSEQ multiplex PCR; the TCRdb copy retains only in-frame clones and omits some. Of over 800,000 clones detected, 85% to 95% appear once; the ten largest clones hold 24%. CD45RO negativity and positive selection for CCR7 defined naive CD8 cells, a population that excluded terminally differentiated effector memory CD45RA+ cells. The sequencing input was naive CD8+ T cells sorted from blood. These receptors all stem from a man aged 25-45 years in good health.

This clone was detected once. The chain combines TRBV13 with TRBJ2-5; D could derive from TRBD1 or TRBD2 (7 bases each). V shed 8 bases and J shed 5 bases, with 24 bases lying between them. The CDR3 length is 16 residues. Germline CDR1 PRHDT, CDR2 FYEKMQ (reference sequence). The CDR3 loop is CASAVRGGVLWETQYF. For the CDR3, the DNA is TGTGCCAGCGCGGTCAGGGGGGGAGTCCTTTGGGAGACCCAGTACTTC. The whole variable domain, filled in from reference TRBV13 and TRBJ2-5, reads AAGVIQSPRHLIKEKRETATLKCYPIPRHDTVYWYQQGPGQDPQFLISFYEKMQSDKGSIPDRFSAQQFSDYHSELNMSSLELGDSALYFCASAVRGGVLWETQYFGPGTRLLVL.

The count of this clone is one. The CDR3 DNA reads as TGTGCCAGCAGTGAATTAATAGGTAGCAATCAGCCCCAGCATTTT. It specifies CASSELIGSNQPQHF. The gene calls are TRBV6-1 and TRBJ1-5; D is unresolved. The V end was cut by 2 bases, the J end by 0 bases, with 8 bases between. The germline CDR1 and CDR2 sequences are MNHNS and SASEGT. CDR3 length: 15 residues.

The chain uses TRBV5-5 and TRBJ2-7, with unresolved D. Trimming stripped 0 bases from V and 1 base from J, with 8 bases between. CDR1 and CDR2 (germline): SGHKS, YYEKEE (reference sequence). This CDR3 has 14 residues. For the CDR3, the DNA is TGTGCCAGCAGCTTGGACGGATTTTCCTACGAGCAGTACTTC. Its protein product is CASSLDGFSYEQYF.

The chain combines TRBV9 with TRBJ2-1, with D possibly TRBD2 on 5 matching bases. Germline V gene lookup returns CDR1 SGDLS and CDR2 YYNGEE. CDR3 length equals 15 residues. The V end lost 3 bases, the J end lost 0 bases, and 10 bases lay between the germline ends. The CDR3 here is CASSEFSDSYNEQFF. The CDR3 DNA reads TGTGCCAGCAGCGAGTTTAGCGACTCCTACAATGAGCAGTTCTTC.

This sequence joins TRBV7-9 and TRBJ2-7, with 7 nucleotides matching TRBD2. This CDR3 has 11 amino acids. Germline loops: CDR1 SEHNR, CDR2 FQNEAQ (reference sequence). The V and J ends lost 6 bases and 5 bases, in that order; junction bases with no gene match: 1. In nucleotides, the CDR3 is TGTGCCAGCAGAGGACTAGACGAGCAGTACTTC. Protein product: CASRGLDEQYF.

CDR3 nucleotides: TGTGCCAGTAGCCGGGCTAGCGGGATCGCCGGGGAGCTGTTTTTT. As protein: CASSRASGIAGELFF. The chain couples TRBV19 to TRBJ2-2, with 9 positions matching TRBD2. The V gene's germline CDR1 is LNHDA and CDR2 SQIVND (reference sequence). The CDR3 is 15 amino acids. With V trimmed by 6 bases and J by 6 bases, 8 bases remained unmatched.

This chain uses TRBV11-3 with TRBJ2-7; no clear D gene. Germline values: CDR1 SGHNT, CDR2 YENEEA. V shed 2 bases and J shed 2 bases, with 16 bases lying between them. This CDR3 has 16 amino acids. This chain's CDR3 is CASSLPPRSNTYEQYF. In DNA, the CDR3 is TGTGCCAGCAGCTTACCCCCCAGAAGTAACACCTACGAGCAGTACTTC.

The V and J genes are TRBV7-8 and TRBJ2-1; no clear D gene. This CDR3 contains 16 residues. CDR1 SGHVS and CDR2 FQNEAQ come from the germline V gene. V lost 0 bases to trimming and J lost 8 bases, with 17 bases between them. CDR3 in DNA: TGTGCCAGCAGCTTAGCTCGCCCTGCCTTAGTGGATGAGCAGTTCTTC. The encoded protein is CASSLARPALVDEQFF.

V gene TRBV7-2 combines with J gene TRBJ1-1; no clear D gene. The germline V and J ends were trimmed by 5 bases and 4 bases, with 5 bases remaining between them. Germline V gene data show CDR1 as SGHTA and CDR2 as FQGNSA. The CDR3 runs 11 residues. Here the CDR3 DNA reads TGTGCCAGCAGCCTCCTCACTGAAGCTTTCTTT. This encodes CASSLLTEAFF.